This T cell receptor beta chain was captured by sequencing in a study of blood T cell repertoires in COVID-19. In the study overall: Some COVID-19 samples were acute and others convalescent; all came from the United States, Italy and Spain. The analysed material was cDNA or gDNA that came from T cells, B-cell-depleted T cells, or PBMCs.

The CDR3 extends over 16 amino acids. With V trimmed by 2 bases and J by 5 bases, 11 bases remained unmatched. The germline CDR1 and CDR2 sequences are LGHDT and YNNKEL (reference sequence). Seattle's cohort entered during active infection and was followed longitudinally. Assay: immunoSEQ multiplex PCR; the TCRdb copy retains only in-frame clones and omits some. The sample holds some 360,000 clones; around 87% are singletons and the top ten take about 2.3%. The genes are TRBV3-1 (or the pseudogene TRBV3-2) and TRBJ2-5; 7 bases align to TRBD2. Sequenced sample: peripheral blood. This clonotype originated in a woman aged 55-69 years with COVID-19, enrolled during active disease. The chain's CDR3 is CASSQKTSWGTETQYF. CDR3 nucleotide sequence: TGTGCCAGCAGCCAAAAGACTAGCTGGGGTACGGAGACCCAGTACTTC.